What follows describes a single TCR beta chain. This specimen comes from a study of blood T cell repertoires in COVID-19. Clones were sequenced by immunoSEQ multiplex PCR, and TCRdb holds only the in-frame ones, with some missing. The top ten clones hold 1.7% of a sample with roughly 210,000 clones, less than 90% of them seen once. Germline CDR1 MNHEY, CDR2 SVGAGI. The length of the CDR3 is 11 residues. V lost 6 bases and J lost 8, with 10 bases in between. V and J are TRBV6-5 and TRBJ1-1; D remains ambiguous. Material: peripheral blood. The clonotype originates from a man aged 70-80 years with acute or convalescent COVID-19. CDR3 DNA sequence: TGTGCCAGCAGGAGGGAAACCGAAGCTTTCTTT. Residues: CASRRETEAFF.